What follows is one T cell receptor beta chain and its context. The target of this receptor is not known. As encoded in the germline V gene, CDR1 is SGHDT while CDR2 is YYEEEE. The cysteine opens and the phenylalanine closes a CDR3 of 15 amino acids. The DNA is not on file. The run used an Illumina HiSeq 2000. TCR beta cDNA libraries were made by 5'RACE template switching that added a universal primer site and unique molecular identifiers. Priming for cDNA synthesis came from the TCR beta constant segment, and two successive PCR amplification steps followed. Regarding the original processing steps: MIGEC was used to demultiplex reads and group reads by UMI, and MiTCR was used to assemble and quantify clonotypes. Only TCR cDNA sequences supported by at least two reads were kept to exclude erroneous sequences. Downstream repertoire analysis used the tcR package, and clonotypes were matched across fractions by CDR3 nucleotide sequence plus V segment. VDJmatch was used to annotate antigen specificity against VDJdb, with one amino acid substitution in CDR3 allowed. TCRdb reprocessed the raw reads; every CDR3 protein sequence is a single record, and DNA is not supplied. The V and J calls come from TCRdb's annotation, not from the publication. Per the sample table, the count is 350,000 to 400,000 distinct CDR3 sequences. The biggest ten clones account for about 10% of the sample.

The data were taken from a study of T cells expressing NK-cell markers (dated by TCRdb to about 2020). As for the study more broadly: In sorted CD3+CD56+NKG2C+, CD3+CD56+NKG2C- and CD3+CD56-NKG2C+ T-cell subsets from eight or nine donors, TCR beta-chain repertoires were profiled. Among the eight sequenced donors, seven were HCMV-seropositive and one was HCMV-seronegative. The study sequenced eight donors, all healthy volunteers chosen at random: three men and five women. Illumina HiSeq 2000/2500, MiSeq or NextSeq was used to sequence libraries as 2 x 150 bp reads. Beyond this particular receptor, the publication reports: For several donors, the dominant CD3+CD56+NKG2C+ clonotypes were among the top 10 CD8+ clonotypes and accounted for roughly 1.0-8% of CD8+ T cells. It remained unclear whether the expanded NKG2C-expressing T cell clones were specific for HCMV antigens. Those dominant clonotypes were again the most abundant among CD3+CD56-NKG2C+ cells in four donors, at about 28.3-60.1%.

To determine HCMV serostatus, a commercial ELISA kit was used to detect HCMV-specific IgG in serum. Peripheral blood mononuclear cells were isolated from blood by Ficoll density gradient centrifugation. What was sequenced was blood T cells: a sorted CD56 or NKG2C T cell subset, CD4+ or CD8+ T cells, or bulk PBMC T cells (not recorded which). The receptor's source is a woman aged 45-59 years in good health. Donor details come from another sample of the same person, matched by shared clones. Here the chain combines TRBV5-6 and TRBJ1-3. The CDR3 has the sequence CASSAGGGIGNTIYF.